This T cell receptor (beta chain) derives from a study of cytomegalovirus exposure and HLA in healthy donors. The study, taken as a whole, reports: A later analysis linked 15,000 to 20,000 TCR beta sequences to HLA alleles at 0.05 false discovery rate. Per published accounts, TCR beta sequences correctly predicted the HLA-A and HLA-B alleles of most subjects. It was reported in a later analysis that an Asian-associated ancestry cluster showed fewer N-insertions than the roughly 660-donor mean.

With regard to this clone: What it recognizes is unknown.

The CDR3 totals 15 residues. V lost 3 bases to trimming and J lost 6 bases; unmatched junction nucleotides: 8. Germline V gene lookup returns CDR1 MNHEY and CDR2 SMNVEV (reference sequence). A multiplex PCR was run with 60 Vbeta primers and 13 Jbeta primers. Here immunoSEQ multiplex PCR was the method, and the copy in TCRdb shows in-frame clones only, minus some. The sample totals about 170,000 clones; its top ten clones hold over 1%. The TCR was taken from a woman in her sixties in good health and CMV-seronegative. The sequencing sample was made of PBMCs. V usage is TRBV27 and J usage is TRBJ2-3, with 8 bases fitting TRBD2. CDR3 protein: CASSFFGPGGDTQYF. In nucleotides, the CDR3 is TGTGCCAGCAGTTTTTTTGGCCCGGGAGGGGATACGCAGTATTTT.